A selection of T cell receptor beta chains follows, all from one sample in a study of OX40 agonist ivuxolimab in advanced cancers. Here immunoSEQ multiplex PCR was the method, and the copy in TCRdb shows in-frame clones only, minus some. The table lists some 86,000 clones, about 90% of them singletons, with about 8.7% in the top ten. The sample here was CD4+ or CD8+ T cells sorted from blood, taken in a trial of the OX40 agonist ivuxolimab. These receptors all come from an adult with an advanced solid tumor such as melanoma, head and neck, liver or kidney cancer. The CDR3 runs from the conserved cysteine through the conserved F or W. A D gene is named only where the DNA matches it firmly. Rows may omit the clone size; those that give it use once, few, many or a size class.

D gene	V gene	clone size	J gene	CDR3 protein	CDR3 DNA
TRBD1	TRBV30	NA	TRBJ1-1	CACQTGGADTEAFF	TGTGCCTGTCAGACAGGGGGCGCCGACACTGAAGCTTTCTTT
TRBD2	TRBV7-7	NA	TRBJ2-5	CASSPAGPETQYF	TGTGCTAGCAGCCCAGCGGGACCGGAGACCCAGTACTTC
TRBD2	TRBV2	NA	TRBJ2-1	CASKDLAGYNEQFF	TGTGCCAGCAAGGATCTAGCGGGGTACAATGAGCAGTTCTTC
NA	TRBV5-1	NA	TRBJ1-3	CASSLPGKTGNTIYF	TGCGCCAGCAGCTTGCCCGGGAAAACTGGAAACACCATATATTTT
TRBD2	TRBV18	NA	TRBJ2-3	CASSRLAGVNTDTQYF	TGTGCCAGCTCTCGACTAGCGGGAGTTAACACAGATACGCAGTATTTT
NA	TRBV18	NA	TRBJ2-1	CASAGLSRNNEQFF	TGTGCCAGCGCGGGACTTTCCCGAAACAATGAGCAGTTCTTC
NA	TRBV30	NA	TRBJ2-6	CAWSVTDSSLVLTF	TGTGCCTGGAGTGTGACGGATTCTTCCTTGGTCCTGACTTTC
NA	TRBV20-1	NA	TRBJ2-7	CSAATSYEQYF	TGCAGTGCTGCTACCTCCTACGAGCAGTACTTC
NA	TRBV4-2	NA	TRBJ1-1	CASSHGPGAANTEAFF	TGTGCCAGCAGCCATGGACCAGGGGCGGCGAACACTGAAGCTTTCTTT
NA	TRBV9	NA	TRBJ2-7	CASSRTDRGVGSYEQYF	TGTGCCAGCAGCCGTACTGACAGAGGGGTTGGGTCCTACGAGCAGTACTTC
TRBD1	TRBV2	NA	TRBJ2-1	CASRQGANEQFF	TGTGCCAGCAGACAGGGGGCGAATGAGCAGTTCTTC
NA	TRBV5-5	few	TRBJ2-5	CASSFYVETQYF	TGTGCCAGCAGCTTCTACGTGGAGACCCAGTACTTC
NA	TRBV9	NA	TRBJ1-4	CASSVSDTPNEKLFF	TGTGCCAGCAGCGTATCGGACACCCCTAATGAAAAACTGTTTTTT